This T cell receptor beta chain emerged from a study of beta chain features in type 1 diabetes. Study-wide results and caveats: Equally in patients and controls, PCR might preferentially amplify shorter templates. There was a moderate but significant shortening of TCRB CDR3s in all four CD4+ subsets of Type 1 diabetes patients.

This clone has more than one count but fewer than ten. Its antigen is unidentified. One end of the junction fails to match germline, which may point to a read error. The germline CDR1 and CDR2 sequences are SSHAT and FNYEAQ (reference sequence). This CDR3 has 15 residues. TCRB transcripts that were expressed got sequenced, as all of the isolated RNA had been reverse transcribed. TCRdb's table, derived via immunoSEQ multiplex PCR, lists solely in-frame clones and lacks some. This sample has under 150,000 clones, with approximately 9% found just once. The J gene is TRBJ2-1, the V gene TRBV7-7, with 9 bases fitting TRBD2. The source is a man aged 30 to 45 with type 1 diabetes. The specimen was central memory CD4+ T cells from blood. The CDR3 spells CASSTGTSRYNEQFF. CDR3 DNA: TGTGCTAGCAGCACCGGGACTAGCAGATACAATGAGCAGTTCTTC.